This T cell receptor (beta chain) was sequenced in a study of CD39 and CD103 CD8 tumor-infiltrating T cells (dated by TCRdb to the late 2010s). Context from the whole study: Repertoire comparisons were shown for an HPV-positive HNSCC, an HPV-negative HNSCC, an ovarian cancer and a melanoma patient. Deep sequencing of TCRbeta CDR3 was used to compare the repertoires of CD8 TIL subsets, defined by CD103 and CD39, with those of peripheral memory CD8 T cells.

For each subset, genomic DNA was extracted from approximately 10,000 to 100,000 sorted cells using the DNeasy Blood and Tissue Kit. The immunoSEQ service sequenced and mapped the TCRbeta V-J or V-D-J regions, with each sample reaching coverage above 8x. As for the authors' bioinformatics: Analysis was limited to productive rearrangements exported from the immunoSEQ Analyzer platform, and clonality was evaluated on the 500 most abundant clones. To quantify how much repertoires overlapped between populations, both the Morisita-Horn similarity index and the Jaccard index were used. Morisita-Horn similarity between CD8 T-cell subset TCR repertoires was measured in about 6 cancer patients. The table was pulled from immuneACCESS by TCRdb, which kept in-frame rearrangements only. Such tables lose some clones; where checked, under half of the loss comes from unresolved V genes, and the rest has no known cause. The D gene and trimming were derived from the DNA, and the V and J assignments and clone size from that table. The sample table lists some 16,000 clones, 85% to 95% of them with a count of one. Of the sample, around 4% is held by the ten largest clones.

The CDR3 goes from the cysteine to the phenylalanine over 14 residues. The DNA shown is the 42-base CDR3, in frame from base 1. V was cut back by 9 bases and J by 0 bases, leaving a gap of 12 bases between them. In the germline V gene (reference sequence), CDR1 corresponds to LNHDA and CDR2 to SQIVND. Summary of the overall study and its limitations: DP TIL clonotypes were rarely found in blood or uninvolved lymph node, whereas DN TIL clonotypes largely overlapped peripheral memory CD8 repertoires. Compared with DN and SP CD8 TILs and with blood memory CD8 T cells, DP CD8 TILs appeared more oligoclonal, with the top 30 clonotypes covering roughly 55-86%.

On this clone: Its recognized antigen is unknown. The input lacks base qualities; no much larger clone sits a single base away.

At the time samples were collected, the patients were not on therapy, although their prior treatments varied from chemotherapy, radiotherapy, surgery and immunotherapy to none at all. After thawing, cells went through T lymphocyte enrichment using a negative-selection kit, with EpCAM beads added for tumor-infiltrating lymphocytes. CD8+CD4-CD45RA- cells were sorted as memory CD8 T cells irrespective of CCR7 expression. Before analysis, peripheral blood mononuclear cells were isolated on a Ficoll-Paque PLUS gradient and cryopreserved. Populations were sorted to about 99% purity on a FACSAria II, and cell pellets were frozen for TCR sequencing without culture.

The sequence derives from a human donor with head and neck squamous cell carcinoma. Sample: CD8+ T cells sorted from blood. This specimen's cell subset or site label, interpreted: total memory CD8 T cells (CD45RA-CCR7+/-) from blood or uninvolved lymph node. Rearrangement joined TRBV19 to TRBJ1-5, with no reliable assignment of the D segment. At the DNA level, the sequence is TGTGCCAGCAAGCAGGCTTATAGCAATCAGCCCCAGCATTTT. Its product reads: CASKQAYSNQPQHF. Joined to the reference TRBV19 and TRBJ1-5 proteins, this CDR3 gives the full variable domain: DGGITQSPKYLFRKEGQNVTLSCEQNLNHDAMYWYRQDPGQGLRLIYYSQIVNDFQKGDIAEGYSVSREKKESFPLTVTSAQKNPTAFYLCASKQAYSNQPQHFGDGTRLSIL.